This TCR beta chain was captured in a study of T cells after yellow fever vaccination. This clonotype has at least ten counts. Its antigen is as yet unknown. Study-wide findings and caveats: Some clonotypes, a small share, were shared between CD4 and CD8 compartments.

The 5'RACE template-switching step produced TCR cDNA and added a universal primer site and UMIs. TCRdb fed the 5' RACE reads into MiXCR, producing one record per CDR3 protein. Among 300,000 to 400,000 distinct CDR3 sequences, approximately 5.7% were seen once, and the ten largest hold approximately 15%. The CDR3 spans 17 residues. The germline CDR1 and CDR2 sequences are SGHNT and YYREEE (reference sequence). Trimming left V 3 bases short and J 0 bases short, with 15 bases between. Source: PBMCs, taken 5 days after the yellow fever booster vaccination. The J gene is TRBJ2-2, the V gene TRBV5-4; weak D call: TRBD2 (6 bases). The receptor was derived from a young man who received the YFV17D yellow fever vaccine. The CDR3: CASSSASDNANTGELFF. In DNA form, the CDR3 reads TGTGCCAGCAGCTCAGCTAGCGATAACGCGAACACCGGGGAGCTGTTTTTT.